This TCR beta chain was identified in a study of blood T cells in healthy people across ages. The ends were cut back, 7 bases at V and 5 bases at J, with 8 bases in the middle. This CDR3 is 11 amino acids long. A second about 7 to 12 cycle PCR used barcoded and J-beta primers. One entry per CDR3 protein results from TCRdb running MiXCR on the 5' RACE reads. This repertoire shows about 640,000 distinct CDR3 sequences, approximately 30% found once; its top ten account for about 15%. This clonotype was seen repeatedly, ten times or more. This sequence may be a read error, since a much larger clone differs from it by one base.

Specimen: blood. The chain recombines TRBV12-3 or TRBV12-4 with TRBJ2-5; D not resolved. The source is an elderly woman in good health. CDR3 sequence: CASILGETQYF. DNA for the CDR3: TGTGCCAGCATCTTGGGGGAGACCCAGTACTTC.